The 16 T cell receptor beta chains listed next were all sequenced from one sample in a study of cytomegalovirus exposure and HLA in healthy donors. The PCR employed 60 Vbeta primers together with 13 Jbeta primers. TCRdb keeps only in-frame clones here, not all; method: immunoSEQ multiplex PCR. Among around 130,000 clones, more than 80% were seen once, and the ten largest hold approximately 6.4%. Sequences were obtained from PBMCs. These receptor sequences come from a woman aged 30 to 39 in good health and CMV-seropositive.

This clone was found a few times. V and J are TRBV7-9 and TRBJ1-1; 7 bases line up with TRBD1. CDR1 and CDR2 from the germline V gene are SEHNR and FQNEAQ (reference sequence). After removal of 5 bases from V and 0 bases from J, the junction contained 6 bases not matched to a gene. The CDR3 is 15 amino acids. The CDR3 coding sequence is TGTGCCAGCAGCCCCCTGACAGGGATGAACACTGAAGCTTTCTTT. The encoded protein is CASSPLTGMNTEAFF.

This chain uses TRBV2 with TRBJ2-6; perhaps TRBD1 as D (6 bases). The germline V gene has CDR1 SNHLY and CDR2 FYNNEI. Between the trimmed V and J ends, which lost 6 bases and 3 bases, there was a span of 18 bases. The length of the CDR3 is 17 residues. The CDR3 loop is CASSENREYGGANVLTF. In DNA form, the CDR3 reads TGTGCCAGCAGCGAGAACAGGGAGTACGGTGGGGCCAACGTCCTGACTTTC. The full variable domain, with the rest looked up from reference TRBV2 and TRBJ2-6, is EPEVTQTPSHQVTQMGQEVILRCVPISNHLYFYWYRQILGQKVEFLVSFYNNEISEKSEIFDDQFSVERPDGSNFTLKIRSTKLEDSAMYFCASSENREYGGANVLTFGAGSRLTVL.

V gene TRBV9 combines with J gene TRBJ2-5; TRBD2 matches 9 bases. The germline V gene encodes CDR1 SGDLS and CDR2 YYNGEE. The CDR3 totals 16 residues. V lost 4 bases, J lost 2 bases, and 9 bases stayed unmatched. In DNA, the CDR3 is TGTGCCAGCAGCCCTCGACTAGCGGAGCCTCAAGAGACCCAGTACTTC. Amino acid sequence: CASSPRLAEPQETQYF.

This clone occurred once. The genes are TRBV6-1 and TRBJ1-1; D is ambiguous. CDR1 and CDR2 (germline): MNHNS, SASEGT. This CDR3 comprises 14 residues. Trimming took off 4 bases at V and 6 bases at J, with 15 bases between the two ends. The CDR3 spells CASSAETRQPEAFF. The CDR3 DNA reads as TGTGCCAGCAGTGCGGAAACTAGGCAGCCTGAAGCTTTCTTT.

The table lists this clone with a few counts. This rearrangement joins TRBV4-2 to TRBJ2-5, with 12 bases identical to TRBD2. J was trimmed by 0 bases and V by 1 base; bases with no gene match: 3. The CDR3 spans 17 residues. CDR1 LGHNA and CDR2 YNFKEQ come from the germline V gene. CDR3 bases: TGTGCCAGCAGCCAAGGGCTAGCGGGGGGGGACCAAGAGACCCAGTACTTC. It yields the protein CASSQGLAGGDQETQYF.

The chain links TRBV2 to TRBJ1-2, with TRBD1 matching 9 bases. Germline lookup yields CDR1 SNHLY and CDR2 FYNNEI. Trimming removed 7 bases from V and 5 bases from J; junction bases left unmatched: 5. The CDR3 has 13 residues. CDR3 loop: CASTRDRAYGYTF. Written as DNA, the CDR3 is TGTGCCAGCACCCGGGACAGGGCTTATGGCTACACCTTC.

V gene TRBV7-2 combines with J gene TRBJ1-1; 8 nucleotides agree with TRBD1. The CDR3 length is 16 residues. Germline values: CDR1 SGHTA, CDR2 FQGNSA. J lost 1 base, V lost 1 base, and 5 bases had no gene match. The CDR3 DNA is TGTGCCAGCAGCTTAGGGACAGGGAAGGGGAACACTGAAGCTTTCTTT. Protein: CASSLGTGKGNTEAFF.

The chain combines TRBV7-6 with TRBJ2-2, with TRBD2 as a possible D gene (5 bases). This CDR3 has 14 residues. With 4 bases removed from V and 1 base from J, the gap between germline ends came to 7 bases. Germline assignment: CDR1 SGHVS and CDR2 FNYEAQ. The CDR3 protein is CASSSSGNTGELFF. CDR3 nucleotide sequence: TGTGCCAGCAGCTCCAGCGGGAACACCGGGGAGCTGTTTTTT.

CDR3 loop: CASSVGQTRGYTF. Written as DNA, the CDR3 is TGTGCCAGCAGTGTAGGACAGACAAGAGGCTACACCTTC. The V call is TRBV2, the J call TRBJ1-2; D may be TRBD1 (6 bases). V was shortened by 4 bases and J by 8 bases, with 14 bases between the two germline ends. Germline V gene data show CDR1 as SNHLY and CDR2 as FYNNEI. This CDR3 has 13 residues.

This clone was seen only a few times. Here the CDR3 reads CASSAQREGEAFF. DNA for the CDR3: TGTGCCAGCAGCGCGCAGAGGGAGGGTGAAGCTTTCTTT. This chain connects TRBV7-3 to TRBJ1-1; D not resolved. CDR1 is SGHTA, CDR2 FQGTGA, per germline. The V end was cut by 5 bases, the J end by 7 bases, with 14 bases between. The CDR3 loop spans 13 amino acids.

V and J are TRBV28 and TRBJ1-6; 9 positions agree with TRBD1. The V gene's germline CDR1 is MDHEN and CDR2 SYDVKM. Unmatched junction bases numbered 3, after V lost 0 bases and J lost 9 bases. The CDR3 loop spans 15 amino acids. The CDR3 loop reads CASSLWGQGGSPLHF. DNA for the CDR3: TGTGCCAGCAGTTTATGGGGACAGGGAGGTTCACCCCTCCACTTT.

Worth noting for this clone: The same CDR3 is also encoded by other DNA sequences in this sample. The chain carries TRBV25-1 and TRBJ2-3; 8 bases match TRBD2. J was trimmed by 4 bases and V by 6 bases; bases with no gene match: 9. From germline, CDR1 is MGHDK and CDR2 SYGVNS. This CDR3 has 15 residues. In DNA form, the CDR3 reads TGTGCCAGCAGAAGTTCGGGAGGGGGGGCAGATACGCAGTATTTT. It is translated as CASRSSGGGADTQYF. Drawing the rest from reference TRBV25-1 and TRBJ2-3, the complete variable domain is EADIYQTPRYLVIGTGKKITLECSQTMGHDKMYWYQQDPGMELHLIHYSYGVNSTEKGDLSSESTVSRIRTEHFPLTLESARPSHTSQYLCASRSSGGGADTQYFGPGTRLTVL.

The gene calls are TRBV6-1 and TRBJ2-5, with TRBD1 identical over 9 bases. The CDR3 totals 18 residues. Germline V CDR1 and CDR2: MNHNS, SASEGT. Trimming cost V 0 bases and J 2 bases; bases outside gene matches: 10. Written as DNA, the CDR3 is TGTGCCAGCAGTGAAGCCGGGGGTTACAGGGGGCCTCAAGAGACCCAGTACTTC. Amino acid sequence: CASSEAGGYRGPQETQYF.

The sample holds one count of this clone. The chain couples TRBV6-1 to TRBJ1-4, with 8 positions matching TRBD1. The CDR3 is 14 residues long. Unmatched junction bases numbered 5, after V lost 8 bases and J lost 3 bases. Germline V gene lookup returns CDR1 MNHNS and CDR2 SASEGT. The CDR3 region has the DNA TGTGCCAGCTGCAAGACAGGGGCTAATGAAAAACTGTTTTTT. Protein: CASCKTGANEKLFF.

This clone was recorded only once. V usage is TRBV30 and J usage is TRBJ1-1, with 9 bases lining up with TRBD1. The V gene's germline CDR1 is GTSNPN and CDR2 SVGIG (reference sequence). The length of the CDR3 is 12 residues. With 7 bases clipped from V and 6 bases from J, the junction kept 6 bases outside the gene matches. Written as DNA, the CDR3 is TGTGCCTACAGGGGGCTAAACCCTGAAGCTTTCTTT. It encodes CAYRGLNPEAFF.

The chain links TRBV29-1 to TRBJ1-3; D is possibly TRBD1 (6 bases). Germline CDR1 reads SQVTM; CDR2 reads ANQGSEA. The CDR3 is 14 residues long. The germline V and J ends were trimmed by 6 bases and 4 bases, with 16 bases remaining between them. The CDR3 DNA follows: TGCAGCGTGGAGACAGGCGCCTTCGGAAACACCATATATTTT. It encodes CSVETGAFGNTIYF.